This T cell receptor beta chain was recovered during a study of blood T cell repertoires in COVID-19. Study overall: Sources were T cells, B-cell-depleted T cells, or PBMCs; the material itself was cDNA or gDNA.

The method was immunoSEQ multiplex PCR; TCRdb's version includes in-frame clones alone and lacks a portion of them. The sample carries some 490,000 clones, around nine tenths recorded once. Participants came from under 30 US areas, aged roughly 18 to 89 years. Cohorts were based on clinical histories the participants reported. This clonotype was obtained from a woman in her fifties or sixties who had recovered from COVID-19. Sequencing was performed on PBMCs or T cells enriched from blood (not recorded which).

CDR3 protein: CAWIPRVYTGELFF. Here the CDR3 DNA reads TGTGCCTGGATCCCCCGAGTTTACACCGGGGAGCTGTTTTTT. The chain links TRBV30 to TRBJ2-2, with D unresolved. Germline CDR1 reads GTSNPN; CDR2 reads SVGIG (reference sequence). V was clipped by 4 bases and J by 3 bases, with 12 bases between them. The CDR3 length is 14 residues.